This T cell receptor beta chain emerged from a study of blood T cell repertoires in COVID-19. Overall study: Samples representing acute and convalescent COVID-19 were sourced from the United States, Italy and Spain. T cells, B-cell-depleted T cells, or PBMCs supplied cDNA or gDNA.

This CDR3 has 14 residues. CDR1 is SQVTM, CDR2 ANQGSEA, per germline. The junction had 6 bases not matched to a gene; V was cut back by 5 bases and J by 0 bases. Source study methods: Estimated nucleated cell counts came from reference gene primer amplification. TCRdb keeps only in-frame clones here, not all; method: immunoSEQ multiplex PCR. V and J calls and clone size come straight from that table; D and trimming were deduced from the DNA. The sample has roughly 49,000 clones; 80% to 90% are singletons. This TCR was sampled from a man between 60 and 75 years old with active COVID-19. The chain combines TRBV29-1 with TRBJ1-1; 7 bases match TRBD1. Sequenced sample: peripheral blood. The CDR3 spells CSVRDRTLNTEAFF. Written as DNA, the CDR3 is TGCAGCGTTCGGGACAGAACCTTGAACACTGAAGCTTTCTTT.